The 30 T cell receptor beta chains given below trace back to one sample, sequenced in a study of PD-L1 blockade in urothelial cancer listed by TCRdb under 2017. Library generation was performed with the immunoSEQ multiplex PCR assay. TCRdb limited this immuneACCESS table to in-frame rearrangements with V and J called. A share of clones is missing; checked studies link under half to unresolved V genes, and the rest is unexplained. For this sample the table gives about 35,000 clones, of which over 75% were detected only once. The ten top clones hold around 3.4% of the sample. Sequencing used PBMCs, obtained around atezolizumab (anti-PD-L1) treatment. Receptors originate from a man in his 70s with urothelial cancer.

This rearrangement joins TRBV5-4 to TRBJ2-7, with a weak D call TRBD1 (5 bases). The CDR3 totals 12 residues. Germline V gives CDR1 SGHNT, CDR2 YYREEE (reference sequence). Trimming removed 4 bases from V and 7 bases from J, with 12 bases in between. The CDR3 loop reads CASSGPKGEQYF. Written as DNA, the CDR3 is TGTGCCAGCAGCGGGCCGAAGGGGGAGCAGTACTTC.

This clone occurred a few times. The V gene is TRBV7-2, the J gene TRBJ2-1; a possible D gene is TRBD1 (6 bases). The CDR3 runs to 12 residues. Trimming took 5 bases from V and 12 from J, leaving 14 bases between them. Looked up from germline, CDR1 is SGHTA and CDR2 is FQGNSA. CDR3 residues: CASSMDSVGQFF. The CDR3 nucleotides read TGTGCCAGCAGCATGGACAGCGTCGGGCAGTTCTTC. The variable domain in full, with the rest retrieved from reference TRBV7-2 and TRBJ2-1, is GAGVSQSPSNKVTEKGKDVELRCDPISGHTALYWYRQSLGQGLEFLIYFQGNSAPDKSGLPSDRFSAERTGGSVSTLTIQRTQQEDSAVYLCASSMDSVGQFFGPGTRLTVL.

This clone was seen just once. This chain links TRBV5-3 with TRBJ2-5; TRBD2 is a possible D gene (6 bases). Being an ORF, TRBV5-3 has a function that is uncertain. The CDR3 runs to 17 residues. Trimming took off 8 bases at V and 5 bases at J, with 28 bases between the two ends. The CDR3 sequence: CASRPLGGLLPNETQYF. CDR3 sequence (DNA): TGTGCCAGTAGGCCTCTTGGGGGACTGCTACCAAATGAGACCCAGTACTTC.

The CDR3 region is CASGVGSYEQYF. The CDR3 DNA follows: TGTGCCTCGGGGGTCGGGTCCTACGAGCAGTACTTC. The J gene is TRBJ2-7, the V gene TRBV5-4, with a tentative D call TRBD2 (6 bases). Germline CDR1 is SGHNT and CDR2 is YYREEE (reference sequence). This CDR3 has 12 amino acids. V was trimmed by 10 bases and J by 1 base, leaving 12 bases between them. The full variable domain, its missing parts supplied by reference TRBV5-4 and TRBJ2-7, is ETGVTQSPTHLIKTRGQQVTLRCSSQSGHNTVSWYQQALGQGPQFIFQYYREEENGRGNFPPRFSGLQFPNYSSELNVNALELDDSALYLCASGVGSYEQYFGPGTRLTVT.

The chain recombines TRBV6-6 with TRBJ2-7, with D maybe TRBD2 (5 bases). This CDR3 is 13 amino acids long. Germline V CDR1 and CDR2: MNHNY, SVGAGI (reference sequence). V dropped 5 bases and J dropped 1 base, with 9 bases sitting between them. The DNA of the CDR3 is TGTGCCAGCAGTAACGGGAATTCCTACGAGCAGTACTTC. Residues: CASSNGNSYEQYF.

The chain employs TRBV6-1 and TRBJ2-5, with D perhaps TRBD2 (6 bases). The V end lost 8 bases, the J end lost 2 bases, and 12 bases lay between the germline ends. CDR1 MNHNS and CDR2 SASEGT come from the germline V gene. The CDR3 runs 13 residues. The CDR3 nucleotides read TGTGCCAGCGACTACGCGGGGCAAGAGACCCAGTACTTC. It yields the protein CASDYAGQETQYF.

The chain is built from TRBV14 and TRBJ2-3, with 10 bases identical to TRBD2. The V gene end was trimmed by 1 base and the J gene end by 3 bases; junction bases not matched to a gene: 1. The CDR3 contains 15 residues. Germline-derived CDR1 and CDR2 are SGHDN and FVKESK. CDR3 loop: CASSQGLAGTDTQYF. The DNA for the CDR3 is TGTGCCAGCAGCCAAGGACTAGCGGGTACAGATACGCAGTATTTT.

This sequence joins TRBV6-5 and TRBJ1-6; D gene ambiguous. This CDR3 contains 14 residues. V gave up 2 bases and J gave up 3 bases, with 5 bases separating them. Germline assignment: CDR1 MNHEY and CDR2 SVGAGI. The CDR3 DNA reads TGTGCCAGCAGTTACACAAACTATAATTCACCCCTCCACTTT. Translated: CASSYTNYNSPLHF.

The CDR3 bases are TGTGCCAGCAGTCGTGGACAGGGGAATTCACCCCTCCACTTT. Protein product: CASSRGQGNSPLHF. The chain combines TRBV6-5 with TRBJ1-6; 9 bases match TRBD1. This CDR3 has 14 residues. The trim removed 5 bases at V and 7 bases at J, leaving 3 bases unmatched. CDR1 and CDR2 from the germline V gene are MNHEY and SVGAGI.

This clone has more than one count but fewer than ten. This sequence joins TRBV30 and TRBJ1-1; the D is unclear. The V end lost 2 bases, the J end lost 0 bases, and 7 bases lay between the germline ends. This CDR3 has 13 amino acids. In germline, CDR1 is GTSNPN, CDR2 SVGIG (reference sequence). Written as DNA, the CDR3 is TGTGCCTGGAGTCCAGAAGTGAACACTGAAGCTTTCTTT. Its translation is CAWSPEVNTEAFF.

CDR3 protein: CASSLRARNTEAFF. In DNA, the CDR3 is TGTGCCAGCAGTCTCAGGGCCCGGAATACTGAAGCTTTCTTT. This sequence joins TRBV5-4 and TRBJ1-1, with TRBD1 as a possible D gene (5 bases). With 5 bases removed from V and 5 bases from J, the gap between germline ends came to 16 bases. CDR1 SGHNT and CDR2 YYREEE come from the germline V gene (reference sequence). This CDR3 has 14 amino acids.

The chain employs TRBV30 and TRBJ1-2, with TRBD1 identical over 8 bases. Germline V CDR1 and CDR2: GTSNPN, SVGIG (reference sequence). CDR3 length equals 15 residues. V shed 2 bases, J shed 1 base, and the junction held 6 bases outside the gene matches. CDR3 bases: TGTGCCTGGAGTCCTCAGGGGGCCCGTAACTATGGCTACACCTTC. It yields the protein CAWSPQGARNYGYTF.

The chain joins TRBV7-2 to TRBJ1-5; 9 bases line up with TRBD1. The CDR3 totals 16 residues. The germline V gene encodes CDR1 SGHTA and CDR2 FQGNSA. Trimming removed 5 bases from V and 5 bases from J; junction bases left unmatched: 10. Here the CDR3 DNA reads TGTGCCAGCAGCCCCTCTTCGGACAGGGGCGATCAGCCCCAGCATTTT. This codes for CASSPSSDRGDQPQHF.

This chain uses TRBV9 with TRBJ2-2; TRBD2 might be the D (6 bases). Germline lookup yields CDR1 SGDLS and CDR2 YYNGEE. This CDR3 contains 16 residues. V lost 0 bases and J lost 5, with 14 bases in between. CDR3 nucleotides: TGTGCCAGCAGCGTAGGGTGGGCCGGGAGAACCGGGGAGCTGTTTTTT. This sequence encodes CASSVGWAGRTGELFF.

The sample holds one count of this clone. The chain joins TRBV7-2 to TRBJ1-4; tentative D call: TRBD1 (6 bases). Trimming stripped 4 bases from V and 11 bases from J, with 17 bases between. The germline gives CDR1 SGHTA, CDR2 FQGNSA. This CDR3 has 14 residues. This CDR3 reads CASSSSTGPWKLFF. For the CDR3, the DNA is TGTGCCAGCAGCTCATCGACAGGCCCGTGGAAACTGTTTTTT.

V gene TRBV2 combines with J gene TRBJ1-1; weak D call: TRBD1 (5 bases). The germline CDR1 and CDR2 sequences are SNHLY and FYNNEI. Trimming shortened V by 2 bases and J by 3 bases, and 10 bases separated the two germline ends. The CDR3 length is 14 residues. The CDR3 reads CASSEHVGHTEAFF. The CDR3 DNA follows: TGTGCCAGCAGTGAACACGTGGGGCACACTGAAGCTTTCTTT.

V usage is TRBV9 and J usage is TRBJ2-2, with TRBD1 matching 8 bases. Germline V CDR1 and CDR2: SGDLS, YYNGEE. Trimming removed 4 bases from V and 4 bases from J; junction bases left unmatched: 6. The CDR3 totals 15 residues. The CDR3 sequence: CASSTTGAGTGELFF. The CDR3 coding sequence is TGTGCCAGCAGCACGACAGGGGCTGGCACCGGGGAGCTGTTTTTT.

CDR3 DNA sequence: TGTGCCAGCTCACCCAGGGCACGCTCTTACGAGCAGTACTTC. Its translation: CASSPRARSYEQYF. The chain joins TRBV5-5 to TRBJ2-7, with D possibly TRBD1 on 5 matching bases. The length of the CDR3 is 14 residues. Germline CDR1 is SGHKS and CDR2 is YYEKEE (reference sequence). V was trimmed by 7 bases and J by 4 bases, leaving 18 bases between them.

This clone came up a few times. This sequence joins TRBV18 and TRBJ1-1, with 7 positions matching TRBD1. Per the germline V gene, CDR1 is KGHSH and CDR2 is LQKENI. V dropped 6 bases and J dropped 7; count of bases not matched to a gene: 14. CDR3 length equals 15 residues. The CDR3 loop reads CASSPGRGVYGEAFF. The CDR3 DNA reads as TGTGCCAGCTCGCCCGGCAGGGGGGTATATGGTGAAGCTTTCTTT.

The chain links TRBV2 to TRBJ2-3; D call uncertain. Germline CDR1 is SNHLY and CDR2 is FYNNEI. CDR3 length: 12 residues. Between the trimmed V and J ends, which lost 6 bases and 4 bases, there was a span of 8 bases. The CDR3 loop reads CASRGVSDTQYF. The CDR3 DNA sequence: TGTGCCAGCAGGGGCGTATCAGATACGCAGTATTTT.

The chain is built from TRBV7-9 and TRBJ1-3; 9 positions match TRBD1. Looked up from germline, CDR1 is SEHNR and CDR2 is FQNEAQ (reference sequence). The CDR3 runs to 16 residues. Germline trimming cut 3 bases from V and 0 bases from J; bases unmatched to any gene: 3. The DNA for the CDR3 is TGTGCCAGCAGCTTTAGGGACAGGGTCTCTGGAAACACCATATATTTT. Encoded protein: CASSFRDRVSGNTIYF.

This clone was seen only a few times. The rearrangement uses TRBV5-1 and TRBJ2-3; 7 bases match TRBD1. The CDR3 covers 14 residues. Germline V gives CDR1 SGHRS, CDR2 YFSETQ. Trimming cost V 0 bases and J 4 bases; bases outside gene matches: 2. The CDR3 DNA reads TGCGCCAGCAGCTTGGAGGGACAGTCAGATACGCAGTATTTT. Its translation: CASSLEGQSDTQYF.

This clone was detected a few times. The chain recombines TRBV19 with TRBJ1-5; D may be TRBD1 (6 bases). CDR1 is LNHDA, CDR2 SQIVND, per germline (reference sequence). The V gene lost 7 bases and the J gene lost 0 bases, with 34 bases spanning the gap. The CDR3 is 22 residues long. CDR3: CASKGRPYRDGTGNYSNQPQHF. CDR3 bases: TGTGCCAGTAAAGGACGGCCTTACAGGGACGGAACAGGGAACTATAGCAATCAGCCCCAGCATTTT.

V and J are TRBV19 and TRBJ1-4; D is ambiguous. The CDR3 is 14 amino acids. The ends were cut back, 6 bases at V and 3 bases at J, with 11 bases in the middle. The germline CDR1 and CDR2 sequences are LNHDA and SQIVND (reference sequence). The CDR3 DNA follows: TGTGCCAGTAGGCTGGAGCCGGCTAATGAAAAACTGTTTTTT. It specifies CASRLEPANEKLFF.

The rearrangement links TRBV5-4 to TRBJ1-2, with 10 bases identical to TRBD1. The CDR3 is 15 residues long. V shed 4 bases and J 1 base; nucleotides not matched to a gene: 4. CDR1 SGHNT and CDR2 YYREEE come from the germline V gene (reference sequence). In nucleotides, the CDR3 is TGTGCCAGCAGCCCAGGGACAGGGGTTAACTATGGCTACACCTTC. Translated, it gives CASSPGTGVNYGYTF.

The chain is built from TRBV7-8 and TRBJ2-7; a possible D gene is TRBD2 (6 bases). Between the trimmed V and J ends, which lost 1 base and 0 bases, there was a span of 10 bases. CDR1 SGHVS and CDR2 FQNEAQ come from the germline V gene. This CDR3 contains 15 residues. The CDR3 spells CASSLVDGGSYEQYF. The DNA for the CDR3 is TGTGCCAGCAGCTTAGTTGACGGGGGCTCCTACGAGCAGTACTTC.

The chain joins TRBV2 to TRBJ2-7; the D gene is possibly TRBD2 (6 bases). CDR3 length equals 17 residues. V shed 6 bases and J shed 0 bases, with 21 bases lying between them. Germline V lookup: CDR1 SNHLY, CDR2 FYNNEI. The CDR3 bases are TGTGCCAGCAGGGGAGGCCGCAGGGAAACCAGCTCCTACGAGCAGTACTTC. Translating gives CASRGGRRETSSYEQYF.

The rearrangement uses TRBV7-9 and TRBJ2-5; possible D gene TRBD1, 5 bases. Trimming removed 5 bases from V and 3 bases from J, with 10 bases in between. Germline V CDR1 and CDR2: SEHNR, FQNEAQ (reference sequence). CDR3 size: 13 residues. CDR3 loop: CASSLPTEETQYF. In DNA form, the CDR3 reads TGTGCCAGCAGCCTGCCGACAGAAGAGACCCAGTACTTC.

The chain carries TRBV19 and TRBJ2-3, with D possibly TRBD1 on 5 matching bases. CDR3 length equals 14 residues. Germline CDR1 is LNHDA and CDR2 is SQIVND (reference sequence). Trimming removed 6 bases from V and 0 bases from J, with 10 bases in between. The CDR3, as DNA: TGTGCCAGTAGACAGGCACCTAGCACAGATACGCAGTATTTT. This translates into CASRQAPSTDTQYF.

The chain joins TRBV5-5 to TRBJ2-7; the D gene is possibly TRBD2 (5 bases). The length of the CDR3 is 16 residues. From germline, CDR1 is SGHKS and CDR2 YYEKEE (reference sequence). V was cut by 5 bases and J by 3 bases, with 21 bases left in between. CDR3 bases: TGTGCCAGCAGTTTTCAGATAGGAGGAGCCCTCTACGAGCAGTACTTC. It encodes CASSFQIGGALYEQYF.